This T cell receptor (beta chain) was captured by sequencing in a study of T cell responses to AZD1222 COVID-19 vaccine. Study-wide results and caveats: After two AZD1222 doses, spike-specific TCR breadth and depth rose versus day 0. Among spike-specific TCRs, nearly half reportedly target unmutated variant regions. Vaccine-associated CD4 TCRs spanned spike, dominant at 160-218 and 743-854.

Per germline, CDR1 LNHNV and CDR2 YYDKDF (reference sequence). The V and J ends lost 1 base and 0 bases respectively, with 6 bases between them. The CDR3 totals 15 residues. This clone was picked up one time. Its specificity is unknown. Profiled with immunoSEQ multiplex PCR; TCRdb holds only in-frame clones, not every one. The sample holds about 130,000 clones, over 90% seen once. Here the sequenced sample was peripheral blood, taken on day 0 of AZD1222 vaccination. The TCR sequence derives from an adult in good health. V is TRBV15 and J is TRBJ2-2; D uncertain. This CDR3 is CATSRARSNTGELFF. CDR3 DNA: TGTGCCACCAGCAGAGCCCGTTCGAACACCGGGGAGCTGTTTTTT.